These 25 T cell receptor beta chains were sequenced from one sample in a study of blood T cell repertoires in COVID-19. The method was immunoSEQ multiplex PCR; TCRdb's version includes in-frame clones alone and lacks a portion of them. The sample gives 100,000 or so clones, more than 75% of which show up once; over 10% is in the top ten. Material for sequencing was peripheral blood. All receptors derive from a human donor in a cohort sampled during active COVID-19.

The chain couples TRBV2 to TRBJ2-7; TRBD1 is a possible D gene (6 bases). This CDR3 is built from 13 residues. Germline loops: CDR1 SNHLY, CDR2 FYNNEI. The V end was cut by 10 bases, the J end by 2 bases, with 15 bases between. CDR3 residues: CATRGTSTYEQYF. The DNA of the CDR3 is TGTGCCACCAGAGGGACATCCACCTACGAGCAGTACTTC.

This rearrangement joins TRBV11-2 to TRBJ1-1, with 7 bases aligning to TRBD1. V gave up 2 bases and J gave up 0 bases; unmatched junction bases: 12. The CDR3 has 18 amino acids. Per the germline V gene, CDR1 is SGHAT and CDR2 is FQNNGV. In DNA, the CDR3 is TGTGCCAGCAGCTTAAGGGGGCGGGGTTTTACGATGAACACTGAAGCTTTCTTT. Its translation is CASSLRGRGFTMNTEAFF.

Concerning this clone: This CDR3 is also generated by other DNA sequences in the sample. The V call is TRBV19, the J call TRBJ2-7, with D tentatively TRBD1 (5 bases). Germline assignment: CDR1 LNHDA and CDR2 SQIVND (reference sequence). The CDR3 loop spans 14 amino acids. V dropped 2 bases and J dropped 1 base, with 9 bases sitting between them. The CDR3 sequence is CASSIRGSSYEQYF. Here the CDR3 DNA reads TGTGCCAGTAGTATAAGGGGTTCGTCCTACGAGCAGTACTTC.

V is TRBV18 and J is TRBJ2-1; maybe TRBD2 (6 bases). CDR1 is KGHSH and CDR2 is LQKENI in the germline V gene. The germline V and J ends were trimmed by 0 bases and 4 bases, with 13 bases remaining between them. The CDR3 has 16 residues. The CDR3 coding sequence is TGTGCCAGCTCACCACCGGGTGCGGGGAGGTACAATGAGCAGTTCTTC. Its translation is CASSPPGAGRYNEQFF.

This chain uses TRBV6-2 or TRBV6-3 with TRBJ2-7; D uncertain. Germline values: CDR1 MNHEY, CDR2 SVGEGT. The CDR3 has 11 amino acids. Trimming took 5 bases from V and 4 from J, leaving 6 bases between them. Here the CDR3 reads CASSISYEQYF. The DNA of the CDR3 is TGTGCCAGCAGTATATCGTACGAGCAGTACTTC.

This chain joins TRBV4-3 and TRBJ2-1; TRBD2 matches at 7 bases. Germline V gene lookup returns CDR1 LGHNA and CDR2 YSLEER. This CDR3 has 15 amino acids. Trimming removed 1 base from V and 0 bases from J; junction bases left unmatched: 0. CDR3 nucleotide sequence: TGCGCCAGCAGCCAAGCGGGGGGCTCCTACAATGAGCAGTTCTTC. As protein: CASSQAGGSYNEQFF.

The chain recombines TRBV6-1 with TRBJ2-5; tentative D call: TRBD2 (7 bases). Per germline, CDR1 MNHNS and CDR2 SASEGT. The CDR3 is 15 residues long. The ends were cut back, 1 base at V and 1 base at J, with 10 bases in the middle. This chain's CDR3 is CASSEVGGLQETQYF. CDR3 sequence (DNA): TGTGCCAGCAGTGAAGTGGGGGGGCTCCAAGAGACCCAGTACTTC.

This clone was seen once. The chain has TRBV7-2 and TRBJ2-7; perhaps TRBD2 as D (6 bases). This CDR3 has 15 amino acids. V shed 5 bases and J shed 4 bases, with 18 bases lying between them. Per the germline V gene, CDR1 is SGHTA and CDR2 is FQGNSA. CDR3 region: CASSLREAPLYEQYF. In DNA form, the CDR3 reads TGTGCCAGCAGCCTAAGGGAGGCCCCCTTGTACGAGCAGTACTTC.

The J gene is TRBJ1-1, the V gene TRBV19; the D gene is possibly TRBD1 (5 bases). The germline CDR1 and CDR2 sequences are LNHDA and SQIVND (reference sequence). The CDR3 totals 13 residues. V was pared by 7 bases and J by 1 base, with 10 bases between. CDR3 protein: CASTLTENTEAFF. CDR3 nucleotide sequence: TGTGCCAGTACCCTGACAGAGAACACTGAAGCTTTCTTT.

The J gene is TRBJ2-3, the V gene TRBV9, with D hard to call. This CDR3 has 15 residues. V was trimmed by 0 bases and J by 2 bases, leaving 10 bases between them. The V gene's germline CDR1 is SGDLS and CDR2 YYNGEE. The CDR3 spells CASSVVGSYTDTQYF. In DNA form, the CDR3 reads TGTGCCAGCAGCGTAGTCGGGTCTTACACAGATACGCAGTATTTT.

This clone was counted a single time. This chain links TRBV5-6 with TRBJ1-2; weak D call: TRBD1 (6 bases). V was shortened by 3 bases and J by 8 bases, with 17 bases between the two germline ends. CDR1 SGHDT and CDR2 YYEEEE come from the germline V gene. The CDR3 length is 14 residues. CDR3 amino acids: CASSYRDTPKGYTF. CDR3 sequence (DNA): TGTGCCAGCAGCTACCGGGACACCCCAAAGGGCTACACCTTC.

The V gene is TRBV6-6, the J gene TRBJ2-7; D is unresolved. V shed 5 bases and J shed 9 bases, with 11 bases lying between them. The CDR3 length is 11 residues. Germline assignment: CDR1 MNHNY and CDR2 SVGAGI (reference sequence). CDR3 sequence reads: CASSPSNSQYF. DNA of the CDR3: TGTGCCAGCAGTCCCTCTAATTCGCAGTACTTC.

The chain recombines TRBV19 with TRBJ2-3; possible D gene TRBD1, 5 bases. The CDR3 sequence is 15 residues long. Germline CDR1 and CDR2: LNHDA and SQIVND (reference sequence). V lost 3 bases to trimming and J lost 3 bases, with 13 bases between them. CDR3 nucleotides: TGTGCCAGTAGTATCGCAGGGATGAGTACAGATACGCAGTATTTT. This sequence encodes CASSIAGMSTDTQYF.

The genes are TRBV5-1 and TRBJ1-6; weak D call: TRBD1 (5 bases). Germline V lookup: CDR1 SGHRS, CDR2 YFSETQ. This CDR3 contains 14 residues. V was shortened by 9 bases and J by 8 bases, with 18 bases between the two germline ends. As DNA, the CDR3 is TGCGCCACCAGGGAAGGAGTGAGGGATTCACCCCTCCACTTT. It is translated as CATREGVRDSPLHF.

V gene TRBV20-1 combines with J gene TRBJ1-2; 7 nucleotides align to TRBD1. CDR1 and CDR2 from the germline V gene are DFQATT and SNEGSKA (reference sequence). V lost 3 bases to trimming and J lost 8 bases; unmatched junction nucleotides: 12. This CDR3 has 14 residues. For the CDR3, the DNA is TGCAGTGCTAGTAGAGGACAGGAGGGTTACGGCTACACCTTC. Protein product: CSASRGQEGYGYTF.

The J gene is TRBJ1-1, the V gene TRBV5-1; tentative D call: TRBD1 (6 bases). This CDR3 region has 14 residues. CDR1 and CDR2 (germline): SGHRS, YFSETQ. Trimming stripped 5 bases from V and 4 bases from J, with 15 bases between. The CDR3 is CASRRDTGGTEAFF. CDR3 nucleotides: TGCGCCAGCAGACGGGACACCGGAGGCACTGAAGCTTTCTTT.

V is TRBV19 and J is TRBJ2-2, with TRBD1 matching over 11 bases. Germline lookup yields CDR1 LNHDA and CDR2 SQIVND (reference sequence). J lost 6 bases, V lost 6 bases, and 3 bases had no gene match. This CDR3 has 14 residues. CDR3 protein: CASSRDRGAGELFF. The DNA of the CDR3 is TGTGCCAGTAGCCGGGACAGGGGGGCCGGGGAGCTGTTTTTT. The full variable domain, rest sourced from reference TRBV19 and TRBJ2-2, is DGGITQSPKYLFRKEGQNVTLSCEQNLNHDAMYWYRQDPGQGLRLIYYSQIVNDFQKGDIAEGYSVSREKKESFPLTVTSAQKNPTAFYLCASSRDRGAGELFFGEGSRLTVL.

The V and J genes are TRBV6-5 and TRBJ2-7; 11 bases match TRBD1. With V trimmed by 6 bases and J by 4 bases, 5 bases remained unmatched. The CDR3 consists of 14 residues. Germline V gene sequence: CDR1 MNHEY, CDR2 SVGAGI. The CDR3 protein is CASRRGQGGYEQYF. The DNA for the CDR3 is TGTGCCAGCAGGCGGGGACAGGGGGGATACGAGCAGTACTTC.

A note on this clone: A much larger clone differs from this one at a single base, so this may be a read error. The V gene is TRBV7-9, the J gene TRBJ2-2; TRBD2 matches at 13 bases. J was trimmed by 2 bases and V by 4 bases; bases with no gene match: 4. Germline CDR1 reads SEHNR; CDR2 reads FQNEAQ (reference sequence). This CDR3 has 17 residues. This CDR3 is CASSSGLAGENTGELFF. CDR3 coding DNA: TGTGCCAGCAGCTCCGGACTAGCGGGGGAAAACACCGGGGAGCTGTTTTTT. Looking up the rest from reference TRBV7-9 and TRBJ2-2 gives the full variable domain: DTGVSQNPRHKITKRGQNVTFRCDPISEHNRLYWYRQTLGQGPEFLTYFQNEAQLEKSRLLSDRFSAERPKGSFSTLEIQRTEQGDSAMYLCASSSGLAGENTGELFFGEGSRLTVL.

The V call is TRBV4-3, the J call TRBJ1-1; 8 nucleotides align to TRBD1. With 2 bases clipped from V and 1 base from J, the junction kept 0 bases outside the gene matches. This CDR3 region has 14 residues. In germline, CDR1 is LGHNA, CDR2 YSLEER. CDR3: CASSQQGANTEAFF. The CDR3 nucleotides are TGCGCCAGCAGCCAACAGGGGGCGAACACTGAAGCTTTCTTT.

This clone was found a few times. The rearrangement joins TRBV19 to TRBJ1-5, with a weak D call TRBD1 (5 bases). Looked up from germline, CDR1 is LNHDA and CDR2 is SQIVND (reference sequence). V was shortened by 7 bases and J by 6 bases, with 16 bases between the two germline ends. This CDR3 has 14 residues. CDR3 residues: CASMGRVFGQPQHF. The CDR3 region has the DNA TGTGCCAGTATGGGCAGGGTCTTTGGTCAGCCCCAGCATTTT.

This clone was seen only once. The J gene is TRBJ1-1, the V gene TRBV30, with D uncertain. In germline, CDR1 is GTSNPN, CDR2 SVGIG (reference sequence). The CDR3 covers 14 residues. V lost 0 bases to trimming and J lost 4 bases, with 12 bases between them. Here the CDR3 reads CAWSVRPRGTEAFF. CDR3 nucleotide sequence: TGTGCCTGGAGTGTACGGCCGCGAGGCACTGAAGCTTTCTTT.

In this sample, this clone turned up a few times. The CDR3 region has the DNA TGCGCCAGCAGCCCAGCTACTAGCGGGAGGGCCAGGGGTACGTATGAGCAGTTCTTC. Its protein product is CASSPATSGRARGTYEQFF. The J gene is TRBJ2-1, the V gene TRBV4-1; TRBD2 matches at 13 bases. CDR1 MGHRA and CDR2 YSYEKL come from the germline V gene. Unmatched junction bases numbered 17, after V lost 4 bases and J lost 8 bases. The CDR3 covers 19 residues.

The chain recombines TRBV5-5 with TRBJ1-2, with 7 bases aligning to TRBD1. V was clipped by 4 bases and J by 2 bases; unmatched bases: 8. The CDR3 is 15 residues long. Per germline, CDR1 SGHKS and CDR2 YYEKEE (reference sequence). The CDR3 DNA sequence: TGTGCCAGCAGCCCGCCCGGGACAGCCAACTATGGCTACACCTTC. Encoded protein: CASSPPGTANYGYTF.

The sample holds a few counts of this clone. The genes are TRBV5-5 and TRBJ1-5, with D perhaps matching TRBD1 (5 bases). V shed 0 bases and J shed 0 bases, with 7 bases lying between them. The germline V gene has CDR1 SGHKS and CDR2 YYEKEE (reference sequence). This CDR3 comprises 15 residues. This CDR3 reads CASSLVTGSNQPQHF. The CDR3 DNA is TGTGCCAGCAGCTTGGTCACAGGTAGCAATCAGCCCCAGCATTTT.